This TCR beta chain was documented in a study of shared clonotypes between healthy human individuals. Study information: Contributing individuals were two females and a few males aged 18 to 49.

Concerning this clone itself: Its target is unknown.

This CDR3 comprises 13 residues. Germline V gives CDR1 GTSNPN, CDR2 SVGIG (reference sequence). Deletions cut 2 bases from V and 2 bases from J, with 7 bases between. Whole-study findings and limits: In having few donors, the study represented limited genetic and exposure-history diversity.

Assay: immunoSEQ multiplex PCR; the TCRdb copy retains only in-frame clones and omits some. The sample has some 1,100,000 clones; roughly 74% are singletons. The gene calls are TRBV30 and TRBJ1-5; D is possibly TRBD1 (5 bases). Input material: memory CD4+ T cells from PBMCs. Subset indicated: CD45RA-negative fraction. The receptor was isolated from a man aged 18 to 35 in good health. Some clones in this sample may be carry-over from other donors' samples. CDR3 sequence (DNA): TGTGCCTGGAGTTGGGGGGGCAATCAGCCCCAGCATTTT. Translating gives CAWSWGGNQPQHF.